The rows below give T cell receptor beta chains drawn from one sample of a study of blood T cell repertoires in COVID-19. Sequencing used immunoSEQ multiplex PCR; TCRdb keeps in-frame clones, though not all of them. The sample lists about 72,000 clones, more than 75% occurring once. The sample comprised peripheral blood. The receptors here all came from a human donor in a cohort sampled during active COVID-19. CDR3s include the opening cysteine and the closing phenylalanine or tryptophan. D genes are given only for firm matches. Size tells how often a clone was seen (once, few, many) or the class of an expanded clone, and some rows leave it out.

TRBV9	TRBD2	NA	TRBJ2-5	TGTGCCAGCAGCGTTCGTTCCGGGACTAGCGGTCTAGAGACCCAGTACTTC	CASSVRSGTSGLETQYF
TRBV11-2	TRBD2	NA	TRBJ2-7	TGTGCCAGCAGCGTCCTAGCGGGCCCGTACGAGCAGTACTTC	CASSVLAGPYEQYF
TRBV7-9	NA	NA	TRBJ2-7	TGTGCCAGCACTCCAGGGCCTTCCCACTCCTACGAGCAGTACTTC	CASTPGPSHSYEQYF
TRBV18	NA	NA	TRBJ2-7	TGTGCCAGCTCACCCGAGTACGAGCAGTACTTC	CASSPEYEQYF
TRBV5-1	TRBD2	NA	TRBJ2-1	TGCGCCAGCTCCGGGACTAGCGGCCACAATGAGCAGTTCTTC	CASSGTSGHNEQFF
TRBV4-3	TRBD2	NA	TRBJ2-1	TGCGCCAGCAGCCAAGATCTTCGGGAGGAAAGGGAGCAGTTCTTC	CASSQDLREEREQFF
TRBV7-9	TRBD1	NA	TRBJ2-7	TGTGCCAGCAGCTCCCGGACAGGGGGTGTCCACGAGCAGTACTTC	CASSSRTGGVHEQYF
TRBV5-4	TRBD2	NA	TRBJ2-1	TGTGCCAGCAGCTTGTCCCCTACTAGCGTCATTAATGAGCAGTTCTTC	CASSLSPTSVINEQFF
TRBV30	NA	few	TRBJ1-5	TGTGCCTGGAGAGGGGAGGGTCAGCCCCAGCATTTT	CAWRGEGQPQHF
TRBV3-1/TRBV3-2	TRBD1	NA	TRBJ2-3	TGTGCCAGCAGCCATCGTTGTGGACAGGTACCAGATACGCAGTATTTT	CASSHRCGQVPDTQYF
TRBV19	TRBD1	NA	TRBJ2-2	TGTGCCAGTAGCCCCGGGACAGGGGGGTCCGGGGAGCTGTTTTTT	CASSPGTGGSGELFF
TRBV28	NA	NA	TRBJ2-3	TGTGCCAGCAGTTCCTCAGGGCGGGATACGCAGTATTTT	CASSSSGRDTQYF
TRBV28	NA	NA	TRBJ2-3	TGTGCCAGCAGTTTATCCCTAGGCACAGATACGCAGTATTTT	CASSLSLGTDTQYF
TRBV5-1	TRBD2	NA	TRBJ2-3	TGCGCCAGCAGCTCCTCCGCGGGAGCCACAGATACGCAGTATTTT	CASSSSAGATDTQYF
TRBV4-3	NA	NA	TRBJ2-7	TGCGCCAGCAGCCAACGTACAGGAAACTACGAGCAGTACTTC	CASSQRTGNYEQYF
TRBV6-2/TRBV6-3	NA	NA	TRBJ2-6	TGTGCCAGCAGTTCCCCCCGCTCTGGGGCCAACGTCCTGACTTTC	CASSSPRSGANVLTF